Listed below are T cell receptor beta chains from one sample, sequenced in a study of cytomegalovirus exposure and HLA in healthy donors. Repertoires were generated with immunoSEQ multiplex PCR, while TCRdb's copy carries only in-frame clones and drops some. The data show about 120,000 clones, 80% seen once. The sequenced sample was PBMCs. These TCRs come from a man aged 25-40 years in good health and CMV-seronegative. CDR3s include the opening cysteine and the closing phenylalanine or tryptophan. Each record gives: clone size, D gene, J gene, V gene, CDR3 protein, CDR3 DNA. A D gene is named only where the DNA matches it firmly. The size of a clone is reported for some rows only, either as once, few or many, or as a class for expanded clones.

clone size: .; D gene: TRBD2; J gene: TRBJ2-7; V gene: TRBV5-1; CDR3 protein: CASQALTSGAFAEQYF; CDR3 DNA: TGCGCCAGCCAAGCGCTGACTAGCGGAGCTTTTGCCGAGCAGTACTTC
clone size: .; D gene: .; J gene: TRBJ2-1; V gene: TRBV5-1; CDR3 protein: CASSPVALLTGAYNEQFF; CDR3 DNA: TGCGCCAGCAGCCCGGTCGCCCTGCTTACCGGGGCCTACAATGAGCAGTTCTTC
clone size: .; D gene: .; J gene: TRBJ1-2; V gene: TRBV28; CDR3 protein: CASRPGGRNYGYTF; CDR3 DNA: TGTGCCAGCAGGCCGGGGGGGCGTAACTATGGCTACACCTTC
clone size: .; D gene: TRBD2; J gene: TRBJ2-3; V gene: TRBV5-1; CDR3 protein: CASSKTSGGSTDTQYF; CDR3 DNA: TGCGCCAGCAGCAAAACTAGCGGAGGTAGCACAGATACGCAGTATTTT
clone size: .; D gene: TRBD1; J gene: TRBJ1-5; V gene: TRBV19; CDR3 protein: CASTGTGSNQPQNF; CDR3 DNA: TGTGCCAGTACCGGGACAGGAAGCAATCAGCCCCAGAATTTT
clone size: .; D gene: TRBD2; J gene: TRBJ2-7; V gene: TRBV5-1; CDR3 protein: CASSSTLAGTYEQYF; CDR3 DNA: TGCGCCAGCAGCTCTACACTAGCGGGCACTTACGAGCAGTACTTC
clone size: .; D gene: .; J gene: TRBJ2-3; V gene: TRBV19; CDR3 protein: CASSPLADTQYF; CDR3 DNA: TGTGCCAGTAGCCCATTAGCAGATACGCAGTATTTT
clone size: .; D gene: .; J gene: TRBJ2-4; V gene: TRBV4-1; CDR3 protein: CASSPTRGQLAKNIQYF; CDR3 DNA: TGCGCCAGCAGCCCCACCAGGGGACAACTGGCTAAAAACATTCAGTACTTC
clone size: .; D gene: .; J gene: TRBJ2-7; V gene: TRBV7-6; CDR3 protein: CVPPGNIYSYEQYF; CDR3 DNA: TGTGTTCCCCCCGGGAATATATACTCCTACGAGCAGTACTTC
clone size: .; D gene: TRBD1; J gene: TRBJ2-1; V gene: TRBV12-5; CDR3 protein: CASGLPRDSRYNEQFF; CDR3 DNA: TGTGCTAGTGGTTTGCCCCGGGACAGTAGATACAATGAGCAGTTCTTC
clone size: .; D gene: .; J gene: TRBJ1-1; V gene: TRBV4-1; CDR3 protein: CASSQDSGNTEAFF; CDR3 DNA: TGCGCCAGCAGCCAAGATTCCGGTAACACTGAAGCTTTCTTT
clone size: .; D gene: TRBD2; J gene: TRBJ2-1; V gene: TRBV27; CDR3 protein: CASQKFVAGVGNEQFF; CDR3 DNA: TGTGCCAGCCAAAAATTCGTAGCGGGAGTTGGCAATGAGCAGTTCTTC
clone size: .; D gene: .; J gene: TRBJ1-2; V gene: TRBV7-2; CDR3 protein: CASSSLGGLLNYGYTF; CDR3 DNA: TGTGCCAGCAGCTCCCTAGGAGGGCTCCTTAACTATGGCTACACCTTC
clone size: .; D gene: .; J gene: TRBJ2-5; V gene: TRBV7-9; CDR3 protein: CASSSGGARGETQYF; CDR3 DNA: TGTGCCAGCAGCTCAGGAGGGGCACGAGGGGAGACCCAGTACTTC
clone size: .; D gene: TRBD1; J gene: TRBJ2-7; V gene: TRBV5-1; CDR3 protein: CASSRDRASSYEQYF; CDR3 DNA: TGCGCCAGTTCCCGAGACAGGGCCAGCTCCTACGAGCAGTACTTC
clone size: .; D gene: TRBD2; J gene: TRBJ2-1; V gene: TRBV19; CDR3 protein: CASSMTSGSYNEQFF; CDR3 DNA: TGTGCCAGTAGTATGACTAGCGGATCCTACAATGAGCAGTTCTTC
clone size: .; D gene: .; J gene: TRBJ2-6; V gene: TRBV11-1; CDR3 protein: CASSLTEGGLTF; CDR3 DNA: TGTGCCAGCAGCTTAACGGAAGGGGGCCTGACTTTC
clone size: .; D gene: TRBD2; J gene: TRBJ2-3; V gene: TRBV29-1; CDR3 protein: CSVAAGGPADTQYF; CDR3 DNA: TGCAGCGTTGCGGCGGGAGGGCCCGCGGATACGCAGTATTTT
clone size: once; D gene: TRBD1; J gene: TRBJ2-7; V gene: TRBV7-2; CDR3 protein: CASSLVQGTYEQYF; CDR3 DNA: TGTGCCAGCAGCTTAGTACAGGGGACCTACGAGCAGTACTTC
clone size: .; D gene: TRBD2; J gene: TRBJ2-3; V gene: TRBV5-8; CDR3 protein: CASSFNLAGGPQYF; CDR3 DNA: TGTGCCAGCAGCTTTAACCTAGCGGGAGGGCCGCAGTATTTT
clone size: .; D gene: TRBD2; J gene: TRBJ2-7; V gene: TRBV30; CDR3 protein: CAWSMVAGGDEQYF; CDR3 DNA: TGTGCCTGGAGCATGGTAGCGGGAGGGGACGAGCAGTACTTC
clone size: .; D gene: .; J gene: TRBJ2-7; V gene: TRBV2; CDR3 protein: CASSEARTGRDEQYF; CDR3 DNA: TGTGCCAGCAGTGAAGCGCGAACAGGGCGGGACGAGCAGTACTTC